Following are 24 T cell receptor beta chains from one sample sequenced in a study of regulatory T cells in long-lasting Graves disease. This sample's time point: newly diagnosed GD, antithyroid drugs for less than 3 months. From RNA extracted from PBMCs, the TCR library was made. The authors built TCR beta libraries using iRepertoire HTBI primers and Arm-PCR of CDR3 regions. A single record per CDR3 protein comes from TCRdb applying MiXCR to the multiplex PCR reads. This sample has some 490,000 distinct CDR3 sequences, with approximately 12% found just once. The data were also submitted as part of a second study, on T cells in Graves' hyperthyroidism and ophthalmopathy.

The sample was peripheral blood mononuclear cells (PBMCs), taken at new diagnosis, from a patient treated with antithyroid drugs. These receptors originate from a woman in her 30s with Graves disease.

This clonotype has just a few counts. The rearrangement uses TRBV20-1 and TRBJ1-5; D might be TRBD1 (5 bases). This CDR3 contains 15 residues. V lost 6 bases to trimming and J lost 0 bases, with 15 bases between them. Germline V gene data show CDR1 as DFQATT and CDR2 as SNEGSKA (reference sequence). CDR3 protein: CSAEDRKYSNQPQHF. Here the CDR3 DNA reads TGCAGTGCCGAAGACAGAAAATATAGCAATCAGCCCCAGCATTTT.

The V gene is TRBV20-1, the J gene TRBJ1-6; D might be TRBD1 (5 bases). The CDR3 sequence is 14 residues long. The V gene lost 4 bases and the J gene lost 5 bases, with 12 bases spanning the gap. Per the germline V gene, CDR1 is DFQATT and CDR2 is SNEGSKA (reference sequence). CDR3 in DNA: TGCAGTGCTACCGGGGGGGTGGATAATTCACCCCTCCACTTT. It codes for CSATGGVDNSPLHF.

This clonotype turned up a few times. The chain recombines TRBV18 with TRBJ1-5, with TRBD1 matching 9 bases. From germline, CDR1 is KGHSH and CDR2 LQKENI. CDR3 length equals 19 residues. V shed 6 bases and J 5 bases; nucleotides not matched to a gene: 20. CDR3: CASSGRRSGDRASDQPQHF. DNA for the CDR3: TGTGCCAGCTCGGGTAGAAGGTCCGGGGACAGGGCATCGGATCAGCCCCAGCATTTT.

The V gene is TRBV18, the J gene TRBJ2-1; maybe TRBD1 (7 bases). Germline CDR1 reads KGHSH; CDR2 reads LQKENI. Trimming took off 6 bases at V and 5 bases at J, with 20 bases between the two ends. The CDR3 extends over 16 amino acids. The CDR3 is CASSTPGGRLDNEQFF. The CDR3 DNA is TGTGCCAGCTCTACGCCAGGGGGGCGGCTAGACAATGAGCAGTTCTTC.

This clonotype was found many times. The chain carries TRBV5-1 and TRBJ2-1, with D possibly matching TRBD2 (6 bases). This CDR3 has 14 residues. Germline CDR1 and CDR2: SGHRS and YFSETQ. Trimming cost V 3 bases and J 9 bases, with 16 bases left between them. The CDR3 DNA reads as TGCGCCAGCAGCTCCATGGCTACCGGGGGTGAGCAGTTCTTC. Amino acid sequence: CASSSMATGGEQFF. Full variable domain (missing parts from reference TRBV5-1 and TRBJ2-1): KAGVTQTPRYLIKTRGQQVTLSCSPISGHRSVSWYQQTPGQGLQFLFEYFSETQRNKGNFPGRFSGRQFSNSRSEMNVSTLELGDSALYLCASSSMATGGEQFFGPGTRLTVL.

This clonotype was found a few times. The chain is built from TRBV6-2 or TRBV6-3 and TRBJ1-5; weak D call: TRBD1 (6 bases). V was clipped by 6 bases and J by 11 bases, with 23 bases between them. The germline V gene encodes CDR1 MNHEY and CDR2 SVGEGT. CDR3 length equals 15 residues. Here the CDR3 reads CASRAADSLPRTQHF. Here the CDR3 DNA reads TGTGCCAGCAGGGCAGCGGACAGCCTCCCACGCACCCAGCATTTT.

This clonotype was counted between two and nine times. CDR3: CSARQGTSTGYTF. Here the CDR3 DNA reads TGCAGCGCCCGACAGGGGACCAGCACTGGCTACACCTTC. The genes are TRBV29-1 and TRBJ1-2; 8 bases line up with TRBD1. Germline loops: CDR1 SQVTM, CDR2 ANQGSEA. The trim removed 7 bases at V and 7 bases at J, leaving 11 bases unmatched. The CDR3 spans 13 residues.

CDR3 region: CASSDRSLNTEAFF. In nucleotides, the CDR3 is TGTGCCAGCAGTGACCGATCGTTGAACACTGAAGCTTTCTTT. V usage is TRBV6-1 and J usage is TRBJ1-1; no clear D. The V end was cut by 3 bases, the J end by 0 bases, with 8 bases between. Germline V CDR1 and CDR2: MNHNS, SASEGT. There are 14 residues in the CDR3.

This rearrangement joins TRBV10-3 to TRBJ1-2, with 7 bases lining up with TRBD1. The CDR3 loop spans 16 amino acids. The germline V gene encodes CDR1 ENHRY and CDR2 SYGVKD. Trimming cost V 5 bases and J 3 bases; bases outside gene matches: 12. DNA for the CDR3: TGTGCCATCAGTCCCATGACAGGGAAAGTCGACTATGGCTACACCTTC. Its translation is CAISPMTGKVDYGYTF.

Of note for this clonotype: A much larger clone lies one base from this, so it may be a read error. The chain carries TRBV18 and TRBJ2-1; D ambiguous. Germline CDR1 is KGHSH and CDR2 is LQKENI. Trimming removed 5 bases at V and 0 bases at J, with 14 bases between. This CDR3 has 16 residues. The CDR3 nucleotides read TGTGCCAGCTCAACCCCATATAGGAGCTCCTACAATGAGCAGTTCTTC. Its protein product is CASSTPYRSSYNEQFF.

This clonotype was seen repeatedly, ten times or more. The chain links TRBV7-2 to TRBJ1-2, with 10 nucleotides matching TRBD1. V shed 5 bases, J shed 4 bases, and the junction held 7 bases outside the gene matches. Germline CDR1 and CDR2: SGHTA and FQGNSA. CDR3 length equals 15 residues. CDR3 loop: CASSARTGGFYGYTF. As DNA, the CDR3 is TGTGCCAGCAGCGCCCGGACAGGGGGTTTCTATGGCTACACCTTC. Full variable domain (missing parts from reference TRBV7-2 and TRBJ1-2): GAGVSQSPSNKVTEKGKDVELRCDPISGHTALYWYRQSLGQGLEFLIYFQGNSAPDKSGLPSDRFSAERTGGSVSTLTIQRTQQEDSAVYLCASSARTGGFYGYTFGSGTRLTVV.

The table lists this clonotype with many counts. The chain couples TRBV2 to TRBJ2-7, with 10 positions matching TRBD1. Trimming at V came to 6 bases and at J to 3 bases, leaving 17 bases not matched to a gene. Germline V gene data show CDR1 as SNHLY and CDR2 as FYNNEI. The CDR3 has 18 amino acids. CDR3 loop: CASSPTGGRRRPNYEQYF. The CDR3 DNA reads as TGTGCCAGCAGCCCGACAGGGGGCCGCCGACGTCCGAACTACGAGCAGTACTTC. Drawing the rest from reference TRBV2 and TRBJ2-7, the complete variable domain is EPEVTQTPSHQVTQMGQEVILRCVPISNHLYFYWYRQILGQKVEFLVSFYNNEISEKSEIFDDQFSVERPDGSNFTLKIRSTKLEDSAMYFCASSPTGGRRRPNYEQYFGPGTRLTVT.

This clonotype came up many times. The chain couples TRBV9 to TRBJ1-2, with 8 positions matching TRBD1. The germline V gene has CDR1 SGDLS and CDR2 YYNGEE. The CDR3 runs to 14 residues. V shed 4 bases and J 2 bases; nucleotides not matched to a gene: 4. Here the CDR3 reads CASSSNRGNYGYTF. The CDR3, as DNA: TGTGCCAGCAGCTCAAACAGGGGGAACTATGGCTACACCTTC.

This clonotype was recorded many times. The genes are TRBV6-1 and TRBJ1-5; TRBD1 might be the D (5 bases). Germline V gene data show CDR1 as MNHNS and CDR2 as SASEGT. V was cut by 7 bases and J by 7 bases, with 17 bases left in between. The CDR3 spans 14 residues. DNA of the CDR3: TGTGCCAGCACCCTTGGGGACGGAGAACAGCCCCAGCATTTT. Its translation is CASTLGDGEQPQHF.

This clonotype was observed a single time. The chain links TRBV29-1 to TRBJ2-1; TRBD2 matches 8 bases. Trimming removed 0 bases from V and 9 bases from J; junction bases left unmatched: 13. CDR1 is SQVTM, CDR2 ANQGSEA, per germline. The CDR3 extends over 16 amino acids. As DNA, the CDR3 is TGCAGCGTTGAAGATACCGGGACTAGTGGGTTGGGTGAGCAGTTCTTC. Its translation is CSVEDTGTSGLGEQFF.

There are many counts of this clonotype. J is TRBJ1-5 and V is TRBV2; D not certain. V gave up 5 bases and J gave up 7 bases, with 15 bases separating them. The CDR3 length is 14 residues. Germline values: CDR1 SNHLY, CDR2 FYNNEI. The CDR3, as DNA: TGTGCCAGCAGTCCCCGTTCCCTCGGGCAGCCCCAGCATTTT. Translating it yields CASSPRSLGQPQHF.

V and J are TRBV20-1 and TRBJ1-6; D gene uncertain. Germline CDR1 is DFQATT and CDR2 is SNEGSKA (reference sequence). The CDR3 consists of 12 residues. V was trimmed by 4 bases and J by 6 bases, leaving 7 bases between them. The CDR3 DNA follows: TGCAGTGCTACCCGTCCTAATTCACCCCTCCACTTT. It yields the protein CSATRPNSPLHF.

The rearrangement links TRBV19 to TRBJ2-7, with D perhaps matching TRBD1 or TRBD2 (5 bases each). The CDR3 sequence is 16 residues long. Trimming stripped 9 bases from V and 4 bases from J, with 25 bases between. Per germline, CDR1 LNHDA and CDR2 SQIVND (reference sequence). The CDR3 protein is CASSTELGLEGYEQYF. The CDR3 coding sequence is TGTGCCAGCTCCACAGAGTTGGGCCTTGAGGGGTACGAGCAGTACTTC.

At least ten counts were recorded for this clonotype. The V gene is TRBV3-1, the J gene TRBJ2-5; tentatively, D is TRBD2 (5 bases). Trimming shortened V by 6 bases and J by 4 bases, and 21 bases separated the two germline ends. The germline V gene has CDR1 LGHDT and CDR2 YNNKEL (reference sequence). The CDR3 consists of 16 residues. DNA of the CDR3: TGTGCCAGCAGTGAACGAGGGCCGGGAAGACGAGAGACCCAGTACTTC. Its translation is CASSERGPGRRETQYF.

The chain carries TRBV29-1 and TRBJ2-1, with a tentative D call TRBD1 (5 bases). V lost 7 bases to trimming and J lost 6 bases, with 16 bases between them. Germline lookup yields CDR1 SQVTM and CDR2 ANQGSEA. The CDR3 sequence is 13 residues long. CDR3 coding DNA: TGCAGCGCCCCGGGCCAGGGCCGCAATGAGCAGTTCTTC. Translating it yields CSAPGQGRNEQFF.

This clonotype was counted only a few times. This chain connects TRBV18 to TRBJ2-7; the D gene is possibly TRBD1 (5 bases). The germline CDR1 and CDR2 sequences are KGHSH and LQKENI. The CDR3 is 14 amino acids. V dropped 3 bases and J dropped 5 bases, with 14 bases sitting between them. The CDR3 sequence: CASSPDISIHEQYF. The CDR3 DNA reads TGTGCCAGCTCACCGGACATCAGTATCCACGAGCAGTACTTC.

This clonotype was counted ten times or more. This rearrangement joins TRBV28 to TRBJ1-3; the D is unclear. Germline CDR1 MDHEN, CDR2 SYDVKM. The V gene lost 6 bases and the J gene lost 4 bases, with 7 bases spanning the gap. This CDR3 has 12 amino acids. The CDR3 loop reads CASSLLGNTIYF. CDR3 DNA sequence: TGTGCCAGCAGCTTGCTAGGAAACACCATATATTTT. The entire variable domain, with the rest obtained from reference TRBV28 and TRBJ1-3, is as follows: DVKVTQSSRYLVKRTGEKVFLECVQDMDHENMFWYRQDPGLGLRLIYFSYDVKMKEKGDIPEGYSVSREKKERFSLILESASTNQTSMYLCASSLLGNTIYFGEGSWLTVV.

The chain joins TRBV20-1 to TRBJ1-3; 8 nucleotides match TRBD1. J lost 2 bases, V lost 5 bases, and 5 bases had no gene match. Germline V CDR1 and CDR2: DFQATT, SNEGSKA (reference sequence). The CDR3 spans 14 residues. The CDR3 region is CSASQQGAGNTIYF. CDR3 sequence (DNA): TGCAGTGCTTCGCAACAGGGGGCTGGAAACACCATATATTTT.

The sample holds a few counts of this clonotype. The rearrangement joins TRBV25-1 to TRBJ2-3, with TRBD1 matching 10 bases. With V trimmed by 6 bases and J by 4 bases, 7 bases remained unmatched. CDR3 size: 15 residues. From germline, CDR1 is MGHDK and CDR2 SYGVNS. The CDR3 loop reads CASRPDRGLSDTQYF. CDR3 sequence (DNA): TGTGCCAGCAGGCCGGACAGGGGGTTATCAGATACGCAGTATTTT.